This passage covers 26 T cell receptor beta chains from one sample sequenced in a study of regulatory T cells in long-lasting Graves disease. Investigators prepared the TCR beta libraries by applying iRepertoire HTBI primers and Arm-PCR of CDR3 regions. TCRdb re-called the multiplex PCR reads through MiXCR, storing one row per CDR3 protein. Of approximately 390,000 distinct CDR3 sequences in the sample, roughly 16% are singletons; the top ten hold 20% to 25%. Described time point: newly diagnosed GD, antithyroid drugs for less than 3 months. Construction of the TCR library relied on RNA isolated from PBMCs. These data are also associated with another study on T cells in Graves' hyperthyroidism and ophthalmopathy.

Sequences were derived from peripheral blood mononuclear cells (PBMCs), sampled at new diagnosis, from a patient treated with antithyroid drugs. All receptors derive from a young woman with Graves disease.

This clonotype was seen a handful of times. The chain employs TRBV29-1 and TRBJ1-2; the match to TRBD1 covers 10 bases. This CDR3 spans 13 amino acids. Trimming took 6 bases from V and 4 from J; bases not matched to a gene: 5. Germline V gene data show CDR1 as SQVTM and CDR2 as ANQGSEA. DNA for the CDR3: TGCAGCGTCGACAGGGGGCGTAGCTATGGCTACACCTTC. Protein: CSVDRGRSYGYTF.

This clonotype appeared once. A much larger clonotype is one base distant, so this may be a read error. This chain uses TRBV2 with TRBJ2-7; D assignment may be TRBD1 or TRBD2 (5 bases each). The V gene lost 5 bases and the J gene lost 6 bases, with 26 bases spanning the gap. The CDR3 extends over 17 amino acids. Germline V CDR1 and CDR2: SNHLY, FYNNEI. This CDR3 reads CASSSYPPGRGSSEQYF. DNA of the CDR3: TGTGCCAGCAGTTCCTACCCCCCGGGACGGGGTTCTTCCGAGCAGTACTTC.

There are many counts of this clonotype. J is TRBJ1-1 and V is TRBV5-5; D perhaps matches TRBD1 (5 bases). Germline V lookup: CDR1 SGHKS, CDR2 YYEKEE (reference sequence). The length of the CDR3 is 15 residues. The V end lost 4 bases, the J end lost 1 base, and 14 bases lay between the germline ends. The DNA for the CDR3 is TGTGCCAGCAGCCCTTTTCCTGGGGGGAACACTGAAGCTTTCTTT. Translating it yields CASSPFPGGNTEAFF.

This clonotype has at least ten counts. The chain links TRBV6-2 or TRBV6-3 to TRBJ1-1, with D tentatively TRBD1 (5 bases). This CDR3 is 14 amino acids long. V was shortened by 8 bases and J by 2 bases, with 15 bases between the two germline ends. Germline V gives CDR1 MNHEY, CDR2 SVGEGT. As DNA, the CDR3 is TGTGCCAGCCTGACGGTTAGGGGTAACACTGAAGCTTTCTTT. The encoded protein is CASLTVRGNTEAFF.

This clonotype was recorded many times. V usage is TRBV6-2 or TRBV6-3 and J usage is TRBJ1-3; TRBD1 matches 7 bases. J lost 3 bases, V lost 5 bases, and 10 bases had no gene match. This CDR3 has 16 residues. Per germline, CDR1 MNHEY and CDR2 SVGEGT. CDR3 region: CASSEEGAQFGNTIYF. DNA of the CDR3: TGTGCCAGCAGTGAAGAGGGGGCGCAGTTTGGAAACACCATATATTTT.

This clonotype occurred many times. CDR3 loop: CASSPRAAPYEQYF. The DNA of the CDR3 is TGTGCCAGCTCACCACGAGCGGCCCCCTACGAGCAGTACTTC. The chain links TRBV18 to TRBJ2-7; D may be TRBD2 (5 bases). This CDR3 is built from 14 residues. Germline CDR1 is KGHSH and CDR2 is LQKENI. Trimming removed 1 base from V and 2 bases from J, with 9 bases in between. Drawing the rest from reference TRBV18 and TRBJ2-7, the complete variable domain is NAGVMQNPRHLVRRRGQEARLRCSPMKGHSHVYWYRQLPEEGLKFMVYLQKENIIDESGMPKERFSAEFPKEGPSILRIQQVVRGDSAAYFCASSPRAAPYEQYFGPGTRLTVT.

The chain recombines TRBV18 with TRBJ2-7, with TRBD1 as a possible D gene (5 bases). CDR1 and CDR2 from the germline V gene are KGHSH and LQKENI. The V and J ends lost 4 bases and 3 bases respectively, with 10 bases between them. The CDR3 is made up of 13 amino acids. CDR3 DNA: TGTGCCAGCTCACTTACCAGGGACTACGAGCAGTACTTC. Its protein product is CASSLTRDYEQYF.

This clonotype has ten or more counts. The chain combines TRBV20-1 with TRBJ2-3; D tentatively reads TRBD1 or TRBD2 (6 bases each). The CDR3 sequence is 17 residues long. V dropped 1 base and J dropped 0 bases, with 17 bases sitting between them. Germline assignment: CDR1 DFQATT and CDR2 SNEGSKA (reference sequence). The CDR3 sequence is CSARVEWGASSTDTQYF. The DNA for the CDR3 is TGCAGTGCTAGAGTTGAGTGGGGGGCCTCAAGCACAGATACGCAGTATTTT.

V is TRBV6-2 or TRBV6-3 and J is TRBJ1-2, with D unclear. CDR3 size: 15 residues. The V end lost 3 bases, the J end lost 7 bases, and 18 bases lay between the germline ends. CDR1 is MNHEY and CDR2 is SVGEGT in the germline V gene. The CDR3: CASSYGKGDSSGYTF. CDR3 DNA: TGTGCCAGCAGTTATGGGAAGGGAGATTCCTCTGGCTACACCTTC.

A few counts support this clonotype. J is TRBJ1-5 and V is TRBV28, with D hard to call. The CDR3 sequence is 14 residues long. The germline CDR1 and CDR2 sequences are MDHEN and SYDVKM. Trimming took 5 bases from V and 4 from J, leaving 12 bases between them. CDR3 residues: CASSPENGNQPQHF. CDR3 nucleotide sequence: TGTGCCAGCAGTCCAGAAAACGGTAATCAGCCCCAGCATTTT.

Details on this clonotype: This sequence may be a read error, since a much larger clone differs from it by one base. This CDR3 fails to terminate in the conserved phenylalanine or tryptophan, so it likely reflects a read error. The chain joins TRBV28 to TRBJ2-7, with TRBD2 matching 11 bases. Germline V gene sequence: CDR1 MDHEN, CDR2 SYDVKM. The CDR3 runs 14 residues. Trimming removed 6 bases from V and 7 bases from J; junction bases left unmatched: 8. The CDR3: CASRIAGGRQEQYS. The CDR3 nucleotides are TGTGCCAGCAGAATAGCGGGGGGGCGGCAGGAGCAGTACTCC.

This clonotype has more than one count but fewer than ten. A much more abundant neighbour one base away suggests this may be a read error. V usage is TRBV27 and J usage is TRBJ1-2, with D perhaps matching TRBD1 (5 bases). V was shortened by 5 bases and J by 1 base, with 8 bases between the two germline ends. This CDR3 contains 13 residues. Germline V CDR1 and CDR2: MNHEY, SMNVEV (reference sequence). For the CDR3, the DNA is TGTGCCAGCAGTCCGACAGTTAACTATGGCTACACCTTC. Translating gives CASSPTVNYGYTF.

At least ten counts were recorded for this clonotype. The rearrangement uses TRBV30 and TRBJ1-2, with D hard to call. The V end was cut by 3 bases, the J end by 4 bases, with 6 bases between. The CDR3 contains 11 residues. Germline CDR1 and CDR2: GTSNPN and SVGIG (reference sequence). DNA for the CDR3: TGTGCCTGGAGGCTCGGCTATGGCTACACCTTC. It translates to CAWRLGYGYTF.

The chain has TRBV5-1 and TRBJ2-5; TRBD2 is a possible D gene (6 bases). CDR3 length: 14 residues. V gave up 1 base and J gave up 2 bases, with 9 bases separating them. Germline CDR1 SGHRS, CDR2 YFSETQ. The CDR3 coding sequence is TGCGCCAGCAGCTTGCGGGAGCCTCAAGAGACCCAGTACTTC. This translates into CASSLREPQETQYF.

This clonotype came up a few times. The CDR3 region is CSARSGGGVYNEQFF. The CDR3 DNA reads TGCAGTGCTAGATCCGGCGGGGGAGTTTACAATGAGCAGTTCTTC. The chain links TRBV20-1 to TRBJ2-1, with TRBD2 matching 7 bases. Germline V gene sequence: CDR1 DFQATT, CDR2 SNEGSKA (reference sequence). V lost 2 bases and J lost 4; bases outside the gene matches: 8. The CDR3 consists of 15 residues.

This clonotype came up many times. The genes are TRBV14 and TRBJ2-1; a weak D match, TRBD2 (6 bases). Per germline, CDR1 SGHDN and CDR2 FVKESK. The CDR3 has 16 residues. V was pared by 5 bases and J by 1 base, with 15 bases between. CDR3 sequence (DNA): TGTGCCAGCAGCGGACTCGGGAGCAATTCCTACAATGAGCAGTTCTTC. Translating it yields CASSGLGSNSYNEQFF. Variable domain in full (rest from reference TRBV14 and TRBJ2-1): EAGVTQFPSHSVIEKGQTVTLRCDPISGHDNLYWYRRVMGKEIKFLLHFVKESKQDESGMPNNRFLAERTGGTYSTLKVQPAELEDSGVYFCASSGLGSNSYNEQFFGPGTRLTVL.

The chain has TRBV29-1 and TRBJ2-3; D is undetermined. The V gene lost 4 bases and the J gene lost 3 bases, with 8 bases spanning the gap. This CDR3 has 12 residues. Germline loops: CDR1 SQVTM, CDR2 ANQGSEA. The CDR3 DNA is TGCAGCGTTGTTTTTGGAACAGATACGCAGTATTTT. Translation: CSVVFGTDTQYF.

Comments on this clonotype: This sequence may be a read error, since a much larger clone differs from it by one base. V gene TRBV4-3 combines with J gene TRBJ2-7; TRBD1 matches 9 bases. This CDR3 has 17 residues. Looked up from germline, CDR1 is LGHNA and CDR2 is YSLEER. Germline trimming cut 2 bases from V and 2 bases from J; bases unmatched to any gene: 10. CDR3 in DNA: TGCGCCAGCAGCCAACTACAGACAGGGGGGCACCCCTACGAGCAGTACTTC. Amino acid sequence: CASSQLQTGGHPYEQYF.

This sequence joins TRBV7-2 and TRBJ2-4; the D gene could be TRBD1 or TRBD2 (5 bases each). Germline CDR1 SGHTA, CDR2 FQGNSA. Deletions cut 8 bases from V and 15 bases from J, with 20 bases between. The CDR3 totals 12 residues. CDR3 sequence reads: CASGLAQGERYF. CDR3 in DNA: TGTGCCAGCGGCCTAGCTCAGGGTGAGCGGTACTTC.

There are a few counts of this clonotype. The chain recombines TRBV14 with TRBJ1-1; a possible D gene is TRBD1 (5 bases). Germline V gene sequence: CDR1 SGHDN, CDR2 FVKESK. Trimming took 4 bases from V and 4 from J, leaving 16 bases between them. There are 15 residues in the CDR3. Here the CDR3 reads CASSPRDRHSTEAFF. The DNA for the CDR3 is TGTGCCAGCAGCCCAAGAGACAGACATTCCACTGAAGCTTTCTTT.

This clonotype appeared many times. The V and J genes are TRBV5-1 and TRBJ2-5; D unresolved. Trimming took 5 bases from V and 2 from J, leaving 16 bases between them. Germline CDR1 reads SGHRS; CDR2 reads YFSETQ. This CDR3 region has 15 residues. The CDR3 here is CASRTNSVPQETQYF. DNA for the CDR3: TGCGCCAGCAGAACAAATAGTGTCCCGCAAGAGACCCAGTACTTC.

The table lists this clonotype with many counts. V usage is TRBV3-1 and J usage is TRBJ2-2; D not resolved. This CDR3 region has 14 residues. The V end lost 3 bases, the J end lost 1 base, and 6 bases lay between the germline ends. Germline V CDR1 and CDR2: LGHDT, YNNKEL (reference sequence). In nucleotides, the CDR3 is TGTGCCAGCAGCCAGATGCGGAACACCGGGGAGCTGTTTTTT. This encodes CASSQMRNTGELFF.

About this clonotype itself: No conserved phenylalanine or tryptophan is present at the end of the CDR3, so a read error is the likely explanation. The chain couples TRBV4-1 to TRBJ2-1; maybe TRBD2 (5 bases). In germline, CDR1 is MGHRA, CDR2 YSYEKL. The CDR3 totals 17 residues. The CDR3 protein is CASSQEGERCNDNEQFL. The CDR3 nucleotides are TGCGCGAGCAGCCAAGAGGGAGAGAGGTGTAACGACAATGAGCAGTTCCTC.

This clonotype has a count of ten or more. The rearrangement links TRBV11-2 to TRBJ1-2, with D unresolved. The CDR3 is made up of 14 amino acids. V was clipped by 6 bases and J by 0 bases, with 11 bases between them. Germline V gene sequence: CDR1 SGHAT, CDR2 FQNNGV. CDR3 sequence: CASRTWFSNYGYTF. CDR3 nucleotides: TGTGCCAGCAGGACCTGGTTCTCTAACTATGGCTACACCTTC.

In its sample, this clonotype was seen many times. The CDR3 loop reads CASSGDSVGQFF. In nucleotides, the CDR3 is TGTGCCAGCAGTGGGGACAGCGTAGGGCAGTTCTTC. The chain joins TRBV2 to TRBJ2-1; 7 nucleotides align to TRBD1. There are 12 residues in the CDR3. V shed 4 bases, J shed 12 bases, and the junction held 6 bases outside the gene matches. Germline V gene data show CDR1 as SNHLY and CDR2 as FYNNEI.

The sample holds many counts of this clonotype. The V gene is TRBV11-3, the J gene TRBJ2-4; 12 nucleotides match TRBD1. In germline, CDR1 is SGHNT, CDR2 YENEEA. CDR3 length equals 16 residues. The V gene end was trimmed by 5 bases and the J gene end by 7 bases; junction bases not matched to a gene: 9. This chain's CDR3 is CASSPGQGARSNIQYF. The CDR3 DNA reads TGTGCCAGCAGCCCGGGACAGGGGGCCCGAAGTAACATTCAGTACTTC.